This TCR beta chain was sequenced during a study of shared clonotypes between healthy human individuals. The ends were cut back, 1 base at V and 6 bases at J, with 14 bases in the middle. This CDR3 spans 15 amino acids. Germline lookup yields CDR1 SGHAT and CDR2 FQNNGV. Clones were sequenced by immunoSEQ multiplex PCR, and TCRdb holds only the in-frame ones, with some missing. This table holds 2 million to 2.5 million clones, 90% to 95% found once. This clonotype was obtained from a man aged 18 to 35 in good health. Some clones in this sample may be carry-over from other donors' samples. The specimen sequenced was naive CD4+ T cells from PBMCs. Subset specified: CD45RA+ positively selected. This chain connects TRBV11-2 to TRBJ2-3; D unresolved. The CDR3 is CASSLARFSRDTQYF. The CDR3 bases are TGTGCCAGCAGCTTAGCCCGATTTAGTAGGGATACGCAGTATTTT.